These 10 T cell receptor beta chains were sequenced from one sample in a study of shared clonotypes between healthy human individuals. Libraries were prepared by immunoSEQ multiplex PCR; TCRdb keeps only in-frame clonotypes and omits some of them. In the table there are fewer than 700,000 clones, roughly 95% of which are singletons. CD45RO-negative CD8 cells positively selected for CCR7 made up the naive population, which excluded terminally differentiated effector memory CD45RA+ cells. The sample taken for sequencing was naive CD8+ T cells sorted from blood. These receptors all come from a woman in her 30s in good health.

This chain connects TRBV6-1 to TRBJ2-7; weak D call: TRBD1 (5 bases). The germline V gene encodes CDR1 MNHNS and CDR2 SASEGT. This CDR3 has 13 residues. V was trimmed by 3 bases and J by 0 bases, leaving 6 bases between them. The CDR3 spells CASSEDTSYEQYF. The CDR3 nucleotides are TGTGCCAGCAGTGAGGACACCTCCTACGAGCAGTACTTC.

The chain carries TRBV9 and TRBJ1-4; D not certain. Trimming left V 0 bases short and J 7 bases short, with 4 bases between. The CDR3 runs to 12 residues. Germline V gene sequence: CDR1 SGDLS, CDR2 YYNGEE. This CDR3 reads CASSVDSEKLFF. CDR3 coding DNA: TGTGCCAGCAGCGTAGACTCTGAAAAACTGTTTTTT.

With regard to this clone: Distinct nucleotide sequences in the sample also encode this CDR3. The rearrangement links TRBV5-4 to TRBJ2-7; 8 nucleotides align to TRBD1. Germline V gene sequence: CDR1 SGHNT, CDR2 YYREEE (reference sequence). Trimming took 2 bases from V and 3 from J; bases not matched to a gene: 4. The CDR3 is made up of 14 amino acids. Here the CDR3 DNA reads TGTGCCAGCAGCTTCGGACAGGGCAGCTACGAGCAGTACTTC. Protein: CASSFGQGSYEQYF. Using reference TRBV5-4 and TRBJ2-7 for the parts outside the CDR3, the full variable domain is ETGVTQSPTHLIKTRGQQVTLRCSSQSGHNTVSWYQQALGQGPQFIFQYYREEENGRGNFPPRFSGLQFPNYSSELNVNALELDDSALYLCASSFGQGSYEQYFGPGTRLTVT.

The V gene is TRBV7-9, the J gene TRBJ2-7; tentative D call: TRBD2 (6 bases). Trimming took off 4 bases at V and 2 bases at J, with 15 bases between the two ends. The germline gives CDR1 SEHNR, CDR2 FQNEAQ (reference sequence). CDR3 length equals 15 residues. The CDR3 DNA reads as TGTGCCAGCAGCTCCCCCCGGGAGCAGACCTACGAGCAGTACTTC. Its translation: CASSSPREQTYEQYF.

CDR3 in amino acids: CSVEDFTSGSYNEQFF. CDR3 nucleotides: TGCAGCGTTGAAGATTTTACTAGCGGGAGCTACAATGAGCAGTTCTTC. The rearrangement links TRBV29-1 to TRBJ2-1; 11 bases fit TRBD2. J gave up 3 bases and V 0 bases, and 4 bases lay outside the gene matches. This CDR3 spans 16 amino acids. Germline-derived CDR1 and CDR2 are SQVTM and ANQGSEA.

The rearrangement links TRBV4-1 to TRBJ2-3; tentative D call: TRBD2 (6 bases). Germline CDR1 and CDR2: MGHRA and YSYEKL. V lost 2 bases and J 4 bases, leaving 10 bases between the germline ends. The CDR3 sequence is 14 residues long. The CDR3 coding sequence is TGCGCCAGCAGCCAATACGGGAGCGCAGATACGCAGTATTTT. Translated, it gives CASSQYGSADTQYF.

The table lists this clone with a count of one. V and J are TRBV4-2 and TRBJ2-5; no definite D call. Gene TRBJ2-7 matches the end of the DNA better, so the J call may be wrong. The CDR3 totals 14 residues. Germline V gene lookup returns CDR1 LGHNA and CDR2 YNFKEQ. The CDR3 DNA sequence: TGTGCCAGCAGCCAAGACTGGGCAAGTTACGAGCAGTACTTC. It specifies CASSQDWASYEQYF.

The chain employs TRBV6-6 and TRBJ1-5; D uncertain. CDR1 and CDR2 (germline): MNHNY, SVGAGI (reference sequence). The length of the CDR3 is 15 residues. Trimming left V 6 bases short and J 2 bases short, with 14 bases between. The CDR3 DNA reads as TGTGCCAGCAGCCATGGACCGGCCGGCAATCAGCCCCAGCATTTT. Translated: CASSHGPAGNQPQHF.

The chain couples TRBV27 to TRBJ2-7; the D gene is possibly TRBD1 (6 bases). Trimming removed 7 bases at V and 0 bases at J, with 13 bases between. CDR1 is MNHEY, CDR2 SMNVEV, per germline (reference sequence). CDR3 size: 14 residues. The CDR3 DNA sequence: TGTGCCAGCAAGTTGACAGGCCCCTCCTACGAGCAGTACTTC. This sequence encodes CASKLTGPSYEQYF.

J is TRBJ1-3 and V is TRBV29-1; D call uncertain. Germline CDR1 SQVTM, CDR2 ANQGSEA. CDR3 length: 13 residues. V was cut by 7 bases and J by 2 bases, with 12 bases left in between. For the CDR3, the DNA is TGCAGCGCTAAGACGACAACTGGAAACACCATATATTTT. Its translation: CSAKTTTGNTIYF.